Listed here are 29 T cell receptor beta chains from one sample, sequenced in a study of OX40 agonist ivuxolimab in advanced cancers. Assay used: immunoSEQ multiplex PCR; TCRdb lists only in-frame clones, some missing. The sample yields roughly 53,000 clones, 85% to 90% seen once. Sequencing used CD4+ or CD8+ T cells sorted from blood, obtained in a trial of the OX40 agonist ivuxolimab. The receptors here all came from an adult with an advanced solid tumor such as melanoma, head and neck, liver or kidney cancer.

This clone was counted only a few times. This chain links TRBV29-1 with TRBJ1-1, with D unresolved. Germline V lookup: CDR1 SQVTM, CDR2 ANQGSEA. The CDR3 sequence is 11 residues long. Trimming pared 4 bases from V and 2 bases from J, leaving 5 bases between. CDR3 protein: CSVGDNTEAFF. CDR3 sequence (DNA): TGCAGCGTTGGGGATAACACTGAAGCTTTCTTT.

The chain uses TRBV27 and TRBJ1-1; D not resolved. Trimming left V 5 bases short and J 1 base short, with 11 bases between. Germline assignment: CDR1 MNHEY and CDR2 SMNVEV (reference sequence). CDR3 length: 14 residues. As DNA, the CDR3 is TGTGCCAGCAGTCAACGGACGGCGAACACTGAAGCTTTCTTT. Translated: CASSQRTANTEAFF.

The chain has TRBV28 and TRBJ2-4, with a tentative D call TRBD2 (7 bases). The CDR3 contains 15 residues. Germline V CDR1 and CDR2: MDHEN, SYDVKM. Deletions cut 5 bases from V and 1 base from J, with 12 bases between. CDR3 nucleotides: TGTGCCAGCAGTGTGGGAGGGGGGGCCAAAAACATTCAGTACTTC. The encoded protein is CASSVGGGAKNIQYF.

The chain has TRBV7-2 and TRBJ2-5; 8 bases agree with TRBD2. The CDR3 sequence is 15 residues long. With 3 bases clipped from V and 1 base from J, the junction kept 4 bases outside the gene matches. Germline CDR1 reads SGHTA; CDR2 reads FQGNSA. The DNA for the CDR3 is TGTGCCAGCAGCTTGAATAGCGGGATCCAAGAGACCCAGTACTTC. It codes for CASSLNSGIQETQYF. The whole variable domain, filled in from reference TRBV7-2 and TRBJ2-5, reads GAGVSQSPSNKVTEKGKDVELRCDPISGHTALYWYRQSLGQGLEFLIYFQGNSAPDKSGLPSDRFSAERTGGSVSTLTIQRTQQEDSAVYLCASSLNSGIQETQYFGPGTRLLVL.

The V and J genes are TRBV11-2 and TRBJ1-1; 7 positions match TRBD1. V trimming: 1 base; J trimming: 1 base; junction bases outside the gene matches: 3. Germline values: CDR1 SGHAT, CDR2 FQNNGV. The CDR3 extends over 15 amino acids. The CDR3 DNA sequence: TGTGCCAGCAGCTTAGGGAACAGGGGGAACACTGAAGCTTTCTTT. Translating gives CASSLGNRGNTEAFF.

In its sample, this clone was seen a few times. Other DNA sequences in this sample translate to the same CDR3. The chain is built from TRBV6-1 and TRBJ1-5; tentative D call: TRBD1 (6 bases). Trimming removed 7 bases at V and 2 bases at J, with 12 bases between. The CDR3 consists of 14 residues. Germline-derived CDR1 and CDR2 are MNHNS and SASEGT. CDR3 coding DNA: TGTGCCAGCACGGGGGGCGGGGGCAATCAGCCCCAGCATTTT. This encodes CASTGGGGNQPQHF.

The chain recombines TRBV5-1 with TRBJ2-5; 10 bases are a match to TRBD1. The length of the CDR3 is 15 residues. Germline loops: CDR1 SGHRS, CDR2 YFSETQ. Trimming at V came to 5 bases and at J to 1 base, leaving 5 bases not matched to a gene. In DNA form, the CDR3 reads TGCGCCAGCAGACCCGGGACAGGGGCCCAAGAGACCCAGTACTTC. Encoded protein: CASRPGTGAQETQYF.

The rearrangement uses TRBV7-9 and TRBJ2-5; the match to TRBD2 covers 13 bases. Germline CDR1 SEHNR, CDR2 FQNEAQ (reference sequence). J gave up 5 bases and V 5 bases, and 5 bases lay outside the gene matches. The CDR3 loop spans 15 amino acids. CDR3 residues: CASSETSGRAETQYF. CDR3 in DNA: TGTGCCAGCAGCGAAACTAGCGGGAGGGCCGAGACCCAGTACTTC.

This sequence joins TRBV28 and TRBJ2-3; no reliable D call. The CDR3 is 15 residues long. V lost 3 bases and J lost 1, with 11 bases in between. Germline CDR1 and CDR2: MDHEN and SYDVKM. As DNA, the CDR3 is TGTGCCAGCAGTTTCAGCAGGCGAGGCACAGATACGCAGTATTTT. Translated, it gives CASSFSRRGTDTQYF.

Sample share makes this clone medium-sized (0.01 to 0.1%). The genes are TRBV7-9 and TRBJ2-1, with D perhaps TRBD1 (5 bases). Trimming left V 4 bases short and J 0 bases short, with 19 bases between. This CDR3 contains 18 residues. Germline V lookup: CDR1 SEHNR, CDR2 FQNEAQ (reference sequence). CDR3 amino acids: CASSSSRGWLLSYNEQFF. CDR3 sequence (DNA): TGTGCCAGCAGCTCAAGTAGGGGTTGGCTACTCTCCTACAATGAGCAGTTCTTC.

The chain is built from TRBV5-1 and TRBJ2-1, with D possibly matching TRBD2 (6 bases). Per the germline V gene, CDR1 is SGHRS and CDR2 is YFSETQ. The CDR3 spans 15 residues. V was cut by 2 bases and J by 0 bases, with 9 bases left in between. The CDR3 DNA sequence: TGCGCCAGCAGCTTCGACGGGAGCTCCTACAATGAGCAGTTCTTC. As protein: CASSFDGSSYNEQFF.

The chain links TRBV5-1 to TRBJ2-1; 14 bases match TRBD2. The CDR3 runs 15 residues. J lost 8 bases, V lost 2 bases, and 3 bases had no gene match. Germline V gene data show CDR1 as SGHRS and CDR2 as YFSETQ. The CDR3 loop is CASSFGTSGSYEQFF. The CDR3 coding sequence is TGCGCCAGCAGCTTCGGGACTAGCGGGAGCTATGAGCAGTTCTTC.

This chain links TRBV7-3 with TRBJ1-2; TRBD1 is a possible D gene (6 bases). This CDR3 comprises 17 residues. Per germline, CDR1 SGHTA and CDR2 FQGTGA. The V and J ends lost 0 bases and 2 bases respectively, with 16 bases between them. In nucleotides, the CDR3 is TGTGCCAGCAGCTTAACTGAGAGACACGGGACAAACTATGGCTACACCTTC. Translated: CASSLTERHGTNYGYTF.

V gene TRBV7-2 combines with J gene TRBJ2-7, with D possibly being TRBD1 (5 bases). CDR1 is SGHTA, CDR2 FQGNSA, per germline. V was trimmed by 1 base and J by 5 bases, leaving 9 bases between them. The CDR3 runs 13 residues. The CDR3 region has the DNA TGTGCCAGCAGCTTAGTGGGGCCTGACGAGCAGTACTTC. This gives the protein CASSLVGPDEQYF.

This sequence joins TRBV11-3 and TRBJ2-1; 9 positions agree with TRBD2. The V and J ends lost 3 bases and 7 bases, in that order; junction bases with no gene match: 7. This CDR3 contains 15 residues. CDR1 is SGHNT and CDR2 is YENEEA in the germline V gene. The CDR3 region is CASSLGLATLNEQFF. In DNA form, the CDR3 reads TGTGCCAGCAGCTTGGGACTAGCTACCTTGAATGAGCAGTTCTTC.

The chain employs TRBV6-5 and TRBJ1-1; a possible D gene is TRBD1 (6 bases). V was trimmed by 8 bases and J by 4 bases, leaving 14 bases between them. CDR3 length equals 13 residues. Per the germline V gene, CDR1 is MNHEY and CDR2 is SVGAGI. CDR3 amino acids: CASRSTGLTEAFF. The CDR3 nucleotides read TGTGCCAGCCGATCCACAGGGCTCACTGAAGCTTTCTTT.

The chain couples TRBV29-1 to TRBJ2-1; 12 bases line up with TRBD2. The CDR3 has 18 amino acids. The germline gives CDR1 SQVTM, CDR2 ANQGSEA. Trimming cost V 6 bases and J 0 bases; bases outside gene matches: 12. Here the CDR3 DNA reads TGCAGCGTAAGGAAACCGACTAGCGGGAGCGACTCCTACAATGAGCAGTTCTTC. Encoded protein: CSVRKPTSGSDSYNEQFF.

The chain links TRBV5-6 to TRBJ2-5, with D hard to call. V was cut by 2 bases and J by 3 bases, with 8 bases left in between. The CDR3 is made up of 13 amino acids. Per the germline V gene, CDR1 is SGHDT and CDR2 is YYEEEE. The chain's CDR3 is CASSLELEETQYF. The CDR3 DNA is TGTGCCAGCAGCTTAGAGCTAGAAGAGACCCAGTACTTC.

Points on this clone: Other DNA variants within this sample encode the same CDR3. The chain is built from TRBV9 and TRBJ2-2; 11 nucleotides line up with TRBD2. The junction had 0 bases not matched to a gene; V was cut back by 0 bases and J by 5 bases. The CDR3 runs 15 residues. CDR1 and CDR2 from the germline V gene are SGDLS and YYNGEE. CDR3 in amino acids: CASSVGLAGTGELFF. CDR3 DNA: TGTGCCAGCAGCGTAGGACTAGCGGGAACCGGGGAGCTGTTTTTT.

This chain uses TRBV9 with TRBJ2-3; D gene uncertain. V lost 0 bases and J lost 0, with 11 bases in between. There are 16 residues in the CDR3. Germline V lookup: CDR1 SGDLS, CDR2 YYNGEE. CDR3 bases: TGTGCCAGCAGCGTAGGAGCCAGGAGAAGCACAGATACGCAGTATTTT. Encoded protein: CASSVGARRSTDTQYF.

The J gene is TRBJ2-3, the V gene TRBV19, with 13 bases identical to TRBD2. CDR1 LNHDA and CDR2 SQIVND come from the germline V gene (reference sequence). This CDR3 contains 16 residues. V was clipped by 4 bases and J by 2 bases; unmatched bases: 3. The CDR3 loop reads CASSTGLAGYTDTQYF. For the CDR3, the DNA is TGTGCCAGTAGTACGGGACTAGCGGGGTACACAGATACGCAGTATTTT.

This sequence joins TRBV5-4 and TRBJ2-7; D ambiguous. Trimming removed 4 bases from V and 5 bases from J, with 10 bases in between. The CDR3 has 12 amino acids. Germline-derived CDR1 and CDR2 are SGHNT and YYREEE (reference sequence). The chain's CDR3 is CASSPPRHEQYF. CDR3 nucleotide sequence: TGTGCCAGCAGCCCGCCGCGGCACGAGCAGTACTTC.

The chain carries TRBV7-3 and TRBJ2-1; 11 bases agree with TRBD1. The germline V gene encodes CDR1 SGHTA and CDR2 FQGTGA. The length of the CDR3 is 16 residues. V lost 5 bases, J lost 6 bases, and 9 bases stayed unmatched. The CDR3 DNA reads TGTGCCAGCAGCGTCCGGGACAGGGGGTCTCTCAATGAGCAGTTCTTC. This gives the protein CASSVRDRGSLNEQFF.

V gene TRBV7-6 combines with J gene TRBJ2-5; D might be TRBD2 (7 bases). This CDR3 region has 14 residues. CDR1 and CDR2 (germline): SGHVS, FNYEAQ. Trimming pared 6 bases from V and 5 bases from J, leaving 16 bases between. CDR3: CASRKGGAGETQYF. The CDR3 DNA sequence: TGTGCCAGCAGAAAGGGGGGGGCCGGGGAGACCCAGTACTTC.

The chain carries TRBV2 and TRBJ2-1; 7 nucleotides line up with TRBD2. V was pared by 3 bases and J by 0 bases, with 5 bases of the junction left unmatched. This CDR3 contains 16 residues. Per the germline V gene, CDR1 is SNHLY and CDR2 is FYNNEI. CDR3 residues: CASSEGAGSSYNEQFF. CDR3 DNA: TGTGCCAGCAGTGAGGGAGCGGGAAGCTCCTACAATGAGCAGTTCTTC.

The chain employs TRBV6-5 and TRBJ2-3, with 9 bases aligning to TRBD1. Trimming took 6 bases from V and 6 from J; bases not matched to a gene: 10. Germline CDR1 MNHEY, CDR2 SVGAGI. There are 15 residues in the CDR3. In DNA form, the CDR3 reads TGTGCCAGCAGAGCCGGGACAGGGATTTTGGATACGCAGTATTTT. Translated, it gives CASRAGTGILDTQYF.

The chain uses TRBV27 and TRBJ2-2; no clear D gene. Trimming shortened V by 6 bases and J by 6 bases, and 26 bases separated the two germline ends. CDR1 is MNHEY, CDR2 SMNVEV, per germline (reference sequence). This CDR3 comprises 18 residues. CDR3 sequence reads: CASSLSSPFYMESGELFF. The CDR3 DNA reads as TGTGCCAGCAGCCTAAGTTCCCCTTTTTACATGGAATCCGGGGAGCTGTTTTTT.

The chain employs TRBV4-1 and TRBJ1-4; D unclear. Trimming cost V 0 bases and J 7 bases, with 15 bases left between them. The CDR3 totals 16 residues. The V gene's germline CDR1 is MGHRA and CDR2 YSYEKL. CDR3 protein: CASSQDMNRVGEKLFF. CDR3 nucleotide sequence: TGCGCCAGCAGCCAAGATATGAATAGGGTCGGTGAAAAACTGTTTTTT.

The chain recombines TRBV14 with TRBJ2-4, with TRBD2 matching over 12 bases. CDR1 and CDR2 (germline): SGHDN, FVKESK. CDR3 length equals 14 residues. With V trimmed by 4 bases and J by 8 bases, 3 bases remained unmatched. The CDR3 here is CASSRTSGMDIQYF. The DNA for the CDR3 is TGTGCCAGCAGCCGGACTAGCGGGATGGACATTCAGTACTTC.